This passage covers 14 T cell receptor beta chains from one sample sequenced in a study of blood T cell repertoires in COVID-19. The assay was immunoSEQ multiplex PCR, and TCRdb's table has in-frame clones only and misses some. The sample has approximately 270,000 clones, around 85% seen once. What was sequenced was PBMCs or T cells enriched from blood (not recorded which). These receptors all come from a woman aged 45-60 years who had recovered from COVID-19.

The chain employs TRBV5-4 and TRBJ2-2, with a possible D match to TRBD1 (6 bases). The CDR3 totals 13 residues. Germline CDR1 and CDR2: SGHNT and YYREEE (reference sequence). Between the trimmed V and J ends, which lost 4 bases and 4 bases, there was a span of 8 bases. This CDR3 is CASSGQTTGELFF. CDR3 nucleotides: TGTGCCAGCAGCGGACAGACCACCGGGGAGCTGTTTTTT.

This sequence joins TRBV19 and TRBJ2-1, with TRBD1 identical over 9 bases. Trimming cost V 6 bases and J 8 bases; bases outside gene matches: 5. Germline V gives CDR1 LNHDA, CDR2 SQIVND (reference sequence). CDR3 length equals 13 residues. The DNA for the CDR3 is TGTGCCAGTAGCCCGGGACAGGGCTATGAGCAGTTCTTC. This sequence encodes CASSPGQGYEQFF.

V is TRBV30 and J is TRBJ2-2, with TRBD2 as a possible D gene (5 bases). Germline lookup yields CDR1 GTSNPN and CDR2 SVGIG (reference sequence). Trimming left V 5 bases short and J 3 bases short, with 13 bases between. The CDR3 sequence is 14 residues long. The CDR3 nucleotides read TGTGCCTGGGGCCAAGGACTCGACACCGGGGAGCTGTTTTTT. Its translation is CAWGQGLDTGELFF.

The V gene is TRBV12-3 or TRBV12-4, the J gene TRBJ1-5; D remains ambiguous. The CDR3 consists of 13 residues. V lost 6 bases, J lost 6 bases, and 12 bases lay in between. The CDR3 DNA reads TGTGCCAGCAGCTTAAGCGAAGGTCAGCCCCAGCATTTT. Translation: CASSLSEGQPQHF.

The chain links TRBV9 to TRBJ2-3; D unresolved. CDR1 and CDR2 from the germline V gene are SGDLS and YYNGEE. V lost 0 bases and J 1 base, leaving 9 bases between the germline ends. This CDR3 has 15 residues. CDR3 in DNA: TGTGCCAGCAGCGTAGCTGTGGCGGGCACAGATACGCAGTATTTT. Its protein is CASSVAVAGTDTQYF.

This clone has a handful of counts. The chain couples TRBV5-1 to TRBJ2-5; unclear D gene. V gave up 0 bases and J gave up 0 bases, with 6 bases separating them. This CDR3 spans 14 amino acids. Germline CDR1 and CDR2: SGHRS and YFSETQ. CDR3 amino acids: CASSLGRNQETQYF. CDR3 sequence (DNA): TGCGCCAGCAGCTTGGGGCGGAACCAAGAGACCCAGTACTTC.

This clone was seen a handful of times. The chain couples TRBV7-2 to TRBJ1-1; D gene unclear. This CDR3 is built from 15 residues. The germline CDR1 and CDR2 sequences are SGHTA and FQGNSA. V was clipped by 5 bases and J by 1 base, with 14 bases between them. The CDR3 loop reads CASSPILAGNTEAFF. The CDR3 nucleotides are TGTGCCAGCAGCCCTATTCTGGCAGGGAACACTGAAGCTTTCTTT.

This chain links TRBV10-3 with TRBJ2-5, with 7 bases matching TRBD1. This CDR3 is built from 13 residues. With V trimmed by 6 bases and J by 0 bases, 1 base remained unmatched. The germline V gene has CDR1 ENHRY and CDR2 SYGVKD. The CDR3 loop is CAIRQGYQETQYF. CDR3 bases: TGTGCCATCAGACAGGGGTACCAAGAGACCCAGTACTTC.

The chain couples TRBV14 to TRBJ2-7; D may be TRBD1 (5 bases). V lost 4 bases and J 1 base, leaving 8 bases between the germline ends. Germline V gene sequence: CDR1 SGHDN, CDR2 FVKESK. The CDR3 consists of 13 residues. The CDR3 region has the DNA TGTGCCAGCAGCCGACAGCTTTCCTACGAGCAGTACTTC. It specifies CASSRQLSYEQYF.

The V and J genes are TRBV7-8 and TRBJ1-2; the D is unclear. The germline CDR1 and CDR2 sequences are SGHVS and FQNEAQ. The CDR3 is 15 residues long. V was shortened by 2 bases and J by 0 bases, with 10 bases between the two germline ends. CDR3: CASSLTDTSNYGYTF. CDR3 sequence (DNA): TGTGCCAGCAGCTTAACAGATACATCTAACTATGGCTACACCTTC.

The chain is built from TRBV4-1 and TRBJ2-2; D possibly corresponds to TRBD2 (5 bases). The CDR3 is made up of 17 amino acids. Germline CDR1 and CDR2: MGHRA and YSYEKL. Trimming removed 0 bases at V and 1 base at J, with 12 bases between. The CDR3 bases are TGCGCCAGCAGCCAAGATCCCTACGGAGGGAACACCGGGGAGCTGTTTTTT. Protein sequence: CASSQDPYGGNTGELFF.

The rearrangement links TRBV28 to TRBJ2-2; 7 bases match TRBD1. Germline CDR1 MDHEN, CDR2 SYDVKM. The CDR3 runs to 13 residues. J was trimmed by 5 bases and V by 6 bases; bases with no gene match: 3. The CDR3 region is CASRGQPTGELFF. Written as DNA, the CDR3 is TGTGCCAGCAGGGGACAGCCGACCGGGGAGCTGTTTTTT. Variable domain in full (rest from reference TRBV28 and TRBJ2-2): DVKVTQSSRYLVKRTGEKVFLECVQDMDHENMFWYRQDPGLGLRLIYFSYDVKMKEKGDIPEGYSVSREKKERFSLILESASTNQTSMYLCASRGQPTGELFFGEGSRLTVL.

The V and J genes are TRBV28 and TRBJ2-2, with 9 bases lining up with TRBD1. This CDR3 is 16 amino acids long. Per germline, CDR1 MDHEN and CDR2 SYDVKM. With V trimmed by 5 bases and J by 5 bases, 9 bases remained unmatched. Written as DNA, the CDR3 is TGTGCCAGCAGTCCCCGGGACAGGGAGTGGACCGGGGAGCTGTTTTTT. This sequence encodes CASSPRDREWTGELFF.

The CDR3 loop reads CASSSTDSAGNTIYF. CDR3 nucleotides: TGTGCCAGCTCCTCCACGGACAGCGCTGGAAACACCATATATTTT. The chain carries TRBV18 and TRBJ1-3, with a weak D call TRBD1 (6 bases). V was trimmed by 6 bases and J by 2 bases, leaving 14 bases between them. The CDR3 is 15 amino acids. Germline V gene lookup returns CDR1 KGHSH and CDR2 LQKENI.